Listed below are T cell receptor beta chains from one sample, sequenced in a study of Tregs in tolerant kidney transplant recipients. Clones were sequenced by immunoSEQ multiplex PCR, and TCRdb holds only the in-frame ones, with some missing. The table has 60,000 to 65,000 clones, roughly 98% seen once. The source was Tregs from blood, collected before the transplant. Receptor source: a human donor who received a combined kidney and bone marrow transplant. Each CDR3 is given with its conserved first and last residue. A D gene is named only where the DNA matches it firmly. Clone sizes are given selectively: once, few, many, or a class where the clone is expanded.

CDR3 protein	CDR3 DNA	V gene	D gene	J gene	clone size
CASSLAGATGNTIYF	TGTGCCAGCAGTTTGGCAGGGGCTACTGGAAACACCATATATTTT	TRBV28	.	TRBJ1-3	once
CASSPRPGGTEAFF	TGTGCCAGCAGCCCTCGGCCAGGGGGCACTGAAGCTTTCTTT	TRBV5-6	TRBD1	TRBJ1-1	.
CASSPSSRIATNEKLFF	TGTGCCAGCAGCCCTTCGAGCAGGATTGCAACTAATGAAAAACTGTTTTTT	TRBV4-2	.	TRBJ1-4	.
CASSLPGEVVANTIYF	TGTGCCAGCAGCTTGCCAGGGGAAGTTGTAGCGAACACCATATATTTT	TRBV5-6	.	TRBJ1-3	.
CASSLAGDTGELFF	TGTGCCAGCTCACTCGCAGGGGACACCGGGGAGCTGTTTTTT	TRBV18	.	TRBJ2-2	.
CASSQDVAGDQPQHF	TGTGCCAGCAGCCAAGATGTAGCGGGGGACCAGCCCCAGCATTTT	TRBV4-2	.	TRBJ1-5	.
CASSQDPVPGDTQYF	TGTGCCAGCAGCCAAGATCCTGTTCCGGGGGATACGCAGTATTTT	TRBV4-2	.	TRBJ2-3	.
CASSTPGLAGAEQYF	TGCGCCAGCAGCACTCCGGGACTAGCGGGGGCTGAGCAGTACTTC	TRBV5-1	TRBD2	TRBJ2-7	.
CASSSGRGYGCTF	TGTGCCAGCAGTTCGGGCAGGGGCTATGGCTGCACCTTC	TRBV28	.	TRBJ1-2	.
CASSAGRELFF	TGTGCCAGCAGCGCAGGGAGGGAGCTGTTTTTT	TRBV7-2	.	TRBJ2-2	.
CASSISTPIAYGYTF	TGTGCCAGTAGTATTAGTACCCCGATAGCCTATGGCTACACCTTC	TRBV19	.	TRBJ1-2	.
CAWSIDGGTEAFF	TGTGCCTGGAGTATCGACGGCGGCACTGAAGCTTTCTTT	TRBV30	.	TRBJ1-1	.
CASSLSGAGVHGELFF	TGTGCCAGCAGCTTGTCCGGGGCAGGGGTGCACGGGGAGCTGTTTTTT	TRBV5-5	.	TRBJ2-2	.
CASSSSTGSGNTIYF	TGTGCCAGCAGTTCCTCGACAGGTTCTGGAAACACCATATATTTT	TRBV6-6	.	TRBJ1-3	.
CATTGSNTEAFF	TGTGCCACAACAGGGTCGAACACTGAAGCTTTCTTT	TRBV10-3	.	TRBJ1-1	.
CASSYDRAGGYTF	TGTGCCAGCAGCTACGACAGGGCTGGGGGCTACACCTTC	TRBV7-8	TRBD1	TRBJ1-2	.
CASSQNPRASDSTGELFF	TGCGCCAGCAGCCAAAACCCCAGGGCCTCGGATAGCACCGGGGAGCTGTTTTTT	TRBV4-3	.	TRBJ2-2	.
CASITARGEDTEAFF	TGCGCCAGCATCACAGCCAGGGGGGAGGACACTGAAGCTTTCTTT	TRBV23-1	TRBD1	TRBJ1-1	.
CASSNWLGTSKETQYF	TGTGCCAGTAGTAATTGGTTGGGGACTAGTAAAGAGACCCAGTACTTC	TRBV19	TRBD2	TRBJ2-5	.
CASSEEPGTEAFF	TGTGCCAGCAGTGAAGAACCGGGAACTGAAGCTTTCTTT	TRBV6-1	.	TRBJ1-1	.
CASRRGGYSLRKEKLFF	TGTGCCAGCAGGAGGGGGGGCTACAGTCTCCGGAAGGAAAAACTGTTTTTT	TRBV21-1	.	TRBJ1-4	.
CASSPTGYEQYF	TGTGCCAGCAGTCCTACGGGCTACGAGCAGTACTTC	TRBV6-6	.	TRBJ2-7	once
CATSRGDGIIGDTQYF	TGTGCCACCAGCAGAGGTGACGGTATCATCGGGGATACGCAGTATTTT	TRBV15	.	TRBJ2-3	.
CASSPGQPLSYEQYF	TGTGCCAGCTCACCAGGGCAGCCCCTCTCCTACGAGCAGTACTTC	TRBV18	.	TRBJ2-7	.
CASSGGAYEQYF	TGTGCCAGCAGCGGGGGGGCCTACGAGCAGTACTTC	TRBV7-8	TRBD2	TRBJ2-7	.
CASRGQGFNQPQHF	TGTGCCAGCAGAGGACAGGGGTTCAATCAGCCCCAGCATTTT	TRBV6-1	TRBD1	TRBJ1-5	.
CASSDLAGRTGELFF	TGTGCCAGCAGCGACCTAGCGGGAAGGACCGGGGAGCTGTTTTTT	TRBV9	TRBD2	TRBJ2-2	.
CASSTPDRVQPQHF	TGTGCCAGCAGTACCCCGGACAGGGTCCAGCCCCAGCATTTT	TRBV2	TRBD1	TRBJ1-5	.
CASSQGQGGTEAFF	TGTGCCAGTAGTCAGGGACAGGGAGGCACTGAAGCTTTCTTT	TRBV19	TRBD1	TRBJ1-1	once
CASSPSQGRWTEAFF	TGTGCCAGTAGTCCATCCCAGGGGCGGTGGACTGAAGCTTTCTTT	TRBV19	.	TRBJ1-1	.
CATPPASGEGTGELFF	TGCGCCACGCCCCCCGCTAGCGGGGAGGGGACCGGGGAGCTGTTTTTT	TRBV4-3	TRBD2	TRBJ2-2	.
CASSALAGGTDTQYF	TGTGCCAGCAGCGCCCTAGCGGGGGGCACAGATACGCAGTATTTT	TRBV5-4	TRBD2	TRBJ2-3	.
CASSFLGGGMNTEAFF	TGCGCCAGCAGCTTCTTAGGGGGAGGGATGAACACTGAAGCTTTCTTT	TRBV5-1	.	TRBJ1-1	.
CASSFIIGGAWGNTIYF	TGTGCCAGCAGCTTTATCATAGGGGGCGCTTGGGGAAACACCATATATTTT	TRBV7-2	TRBD1	TRBJ1-3	.
CASSLTGQGGYGYTF	TGTGCCAGTAGTCTAACCGGACAGGGAGGATATGGCTACACCTTC	TRBV19	TRBD1	TRBJ1-2	.
CASSPLAQPSDTQYF	TGTGCCAGCAGCCCCCTCGCGCAACCCTCAGATACGCAGTATTTT	TRBV7-9	.	TRBJ2-3	.